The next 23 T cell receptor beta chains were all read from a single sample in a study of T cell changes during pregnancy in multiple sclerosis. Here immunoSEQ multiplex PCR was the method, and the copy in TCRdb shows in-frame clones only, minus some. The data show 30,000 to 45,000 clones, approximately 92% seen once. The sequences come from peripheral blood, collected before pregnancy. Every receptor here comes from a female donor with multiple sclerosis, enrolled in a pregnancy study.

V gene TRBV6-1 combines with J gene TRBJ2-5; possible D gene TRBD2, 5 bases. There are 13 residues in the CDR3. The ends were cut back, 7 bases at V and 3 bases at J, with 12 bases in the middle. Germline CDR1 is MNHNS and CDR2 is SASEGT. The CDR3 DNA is TGTGCCAGCACCACTAGTGGGGAAGAGACCCAGTACTTC. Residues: CASTTSGEETQYF.

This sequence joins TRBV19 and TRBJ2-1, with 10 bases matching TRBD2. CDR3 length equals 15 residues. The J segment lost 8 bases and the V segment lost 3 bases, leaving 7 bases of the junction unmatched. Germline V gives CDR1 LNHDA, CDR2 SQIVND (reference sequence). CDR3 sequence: CASSIWRTSGDEQFF. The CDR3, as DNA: TGTGCCAGTAGTATTTGGCGGACTAGCGGCGATGAGCAGTTCTTC.

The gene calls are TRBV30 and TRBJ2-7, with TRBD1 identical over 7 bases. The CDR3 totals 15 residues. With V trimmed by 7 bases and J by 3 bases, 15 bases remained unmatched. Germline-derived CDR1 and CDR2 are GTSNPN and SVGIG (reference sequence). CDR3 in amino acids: CASASLGQPFYEQYF. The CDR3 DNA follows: TGTGCCTCGGCGAGCCTGGGACAGCCCTTCTACGAGCAGTACTTC. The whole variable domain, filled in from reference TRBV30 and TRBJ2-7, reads SQTIHQWPATLVQPVGSPLSLECTVEGTSNPNLYWYRQAAGRGLQLLFYSVGIGQISSEVPQNLSASRPQDRQFILSSKKLLLSDSGFYLCASASLGQPFYEQYFGPGTRLTVT.

This CDR3 is CASSLGAFAYEQYF. For the CDR3, the DNA is TGTGCCAGCAGCTTAGGGGCTTTTGCCTACGAGCAGTACTTC. The gene calls are TRBV13 and TRBJ2-7; D gene uncertain. The germline CDR1 and CDR2 sequences are PRHDT and FYEKMQ (reference sequence). V gave up 0 bases and J gave up 2 bases, with 8 bases separating them. This CDR3 comprises 14 residues.

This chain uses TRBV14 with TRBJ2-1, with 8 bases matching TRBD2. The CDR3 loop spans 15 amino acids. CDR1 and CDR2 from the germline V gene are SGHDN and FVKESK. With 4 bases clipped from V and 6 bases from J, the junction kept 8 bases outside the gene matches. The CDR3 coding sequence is TGTGCCAGCAGCCCCCGGACTAGCTTGCTCAATGAGCAGTTCTTC. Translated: CASSPRTSLLNEQFF.

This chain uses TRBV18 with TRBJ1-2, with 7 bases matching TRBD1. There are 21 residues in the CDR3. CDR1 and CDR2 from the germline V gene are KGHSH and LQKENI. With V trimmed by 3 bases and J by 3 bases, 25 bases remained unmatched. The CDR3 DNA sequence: TGTGCCAGCTCACCTCTGCCGCTCCTGGACAGGAACTTCCAGGGTGACTATGGCTACACCTTC. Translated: CASSPLPLLDRNFQGDYGYTF.

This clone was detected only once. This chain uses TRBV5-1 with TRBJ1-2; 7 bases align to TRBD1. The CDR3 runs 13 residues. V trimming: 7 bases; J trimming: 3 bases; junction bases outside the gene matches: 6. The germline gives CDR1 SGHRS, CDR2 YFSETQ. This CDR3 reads CASQRGQDYGYTF. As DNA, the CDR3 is TGCGCCAGCCAAAGGGGGCAGGACTATGGCTACACCTTC. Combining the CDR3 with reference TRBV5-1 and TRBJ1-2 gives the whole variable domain KAGVTQTPRYLIKTRGQQVTLSCSPISGHRSVSWYQQTPGQGLQFLFEYFSETQRNKGNFPGRFSGRQFSNSRSEMNVSTLELGDSALYLCASQRGQDYGYTFGSGTRLTVV.

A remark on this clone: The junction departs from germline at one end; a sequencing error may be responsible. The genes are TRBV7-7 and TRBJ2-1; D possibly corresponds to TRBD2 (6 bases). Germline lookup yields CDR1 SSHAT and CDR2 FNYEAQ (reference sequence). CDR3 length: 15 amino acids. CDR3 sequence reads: CASSLAVGGNNEQFF. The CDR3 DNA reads TGTGCTAGCAGCTTAGCAGTAGGCGGGAACAATGAGCAGTTCTTC. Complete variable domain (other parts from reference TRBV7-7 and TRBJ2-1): GAGVSQSPRYKVTKRGQDVTLRCDPISSHATLYWYQQALGQGPEFLTYFNYEAQPDKSGLPSDRFSAERPEGSISTLTIQRTEQRDSAMYRCASSLAVGGNNEQFFGPGTRLTVL.

Here the CDR3 reads CSAGGGTYEQYF. CDR3 bases: TGCAGCGCGGGCGGGGGGACCTACGAGCAGTACTTC. The genes are TRBV29-1 and TRBJ2-7; 8 nucleotides align to TRBD2. The CDR3 length is 12 residues. V shed 7 bases, J shed 2 bases, and the junction held 4 bases outside the gene matches. The germline V gene encodes CDR1 SQVTM and CDR2 ANQGSEA.

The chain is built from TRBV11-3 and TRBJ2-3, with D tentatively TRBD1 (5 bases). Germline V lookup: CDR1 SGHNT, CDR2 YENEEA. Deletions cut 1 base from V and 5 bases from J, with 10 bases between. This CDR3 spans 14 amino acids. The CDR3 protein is CASSLGLQGDTQYF. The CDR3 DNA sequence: TGTGCCAGCAGCTTAGGACTTCAGGGAGATACGCAGTATTTT.

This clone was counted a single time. The CDR3 bases are TGTGCCAGCAGCAACTTCCACTTGACAGGGAAGAACACTGAAGCTTTCTTT. Amino acid sequence: CASSNFHLTGKNTEAFF. This chain uses TRBV21-1 with TRBJ1-1; no DNA check was done on the table's D call, TRBD1. TRBV21-1 constitutes a pseudogene. This CDR3 has 17 amino acids.

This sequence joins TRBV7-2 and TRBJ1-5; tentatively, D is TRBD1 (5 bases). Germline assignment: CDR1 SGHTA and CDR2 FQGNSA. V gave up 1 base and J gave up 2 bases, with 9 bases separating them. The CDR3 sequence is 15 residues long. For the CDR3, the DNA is TGTGCCAGCAGCTTAGGGCCGGGGGGCAATCAGCCCCAGCATTTT. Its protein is CASSLGPGGNQPQHF.

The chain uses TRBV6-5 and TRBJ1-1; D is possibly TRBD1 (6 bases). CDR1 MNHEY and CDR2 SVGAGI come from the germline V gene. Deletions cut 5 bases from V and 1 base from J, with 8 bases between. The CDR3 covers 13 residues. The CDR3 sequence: CASSGDKNTEAFF. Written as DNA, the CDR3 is TGTGCCAGCAGTGGGGACAAGAACACTGAAGCTTTCTTT.

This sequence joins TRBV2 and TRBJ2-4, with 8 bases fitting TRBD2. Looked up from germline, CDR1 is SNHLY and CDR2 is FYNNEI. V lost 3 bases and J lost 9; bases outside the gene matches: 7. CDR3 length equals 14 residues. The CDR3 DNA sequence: TGTGCCAGCAGTGATCCGGGACTAGTTGTCATTCAGTACTTC. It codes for CASSDPGLVVIQYF.

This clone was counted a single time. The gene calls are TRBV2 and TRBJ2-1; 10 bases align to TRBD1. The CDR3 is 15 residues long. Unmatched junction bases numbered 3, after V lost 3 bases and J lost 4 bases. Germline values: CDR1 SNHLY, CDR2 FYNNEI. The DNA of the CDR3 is TGTGCCAGCAGTGAGGGGACAGGGGCTTACAATGAGCAGTTCTTC. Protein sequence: CASSEGTGAYNEQFF.

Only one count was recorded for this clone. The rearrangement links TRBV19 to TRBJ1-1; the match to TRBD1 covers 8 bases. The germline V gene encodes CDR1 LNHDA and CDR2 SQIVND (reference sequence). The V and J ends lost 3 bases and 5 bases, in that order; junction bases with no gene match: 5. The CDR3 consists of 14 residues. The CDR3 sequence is CASSMGRGLTEAFF. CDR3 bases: TGTGCCAGTAGTATGGGCAGGGGGCTTACTGAAGCTTTCTTT.

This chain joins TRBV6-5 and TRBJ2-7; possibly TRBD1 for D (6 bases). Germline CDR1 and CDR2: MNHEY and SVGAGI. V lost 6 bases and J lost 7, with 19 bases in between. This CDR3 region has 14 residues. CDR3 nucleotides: TGTGCCAGCAGCCCATCCATCGGGACAAGGGAGCAGTACTTC. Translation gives CASSPSIGTREQYF.

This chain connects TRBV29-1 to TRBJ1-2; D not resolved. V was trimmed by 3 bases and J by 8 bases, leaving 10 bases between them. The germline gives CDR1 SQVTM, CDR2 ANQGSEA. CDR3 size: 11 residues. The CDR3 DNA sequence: TGCAGCGTTGATGGAGGGTCGGGCTACACCTTC. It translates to CSVDGGSGYTF.

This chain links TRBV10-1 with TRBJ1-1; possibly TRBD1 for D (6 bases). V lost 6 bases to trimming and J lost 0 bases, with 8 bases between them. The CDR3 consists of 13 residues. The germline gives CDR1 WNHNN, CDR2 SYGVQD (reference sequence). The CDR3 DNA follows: TGCGCCAGCAGCCGGACAGTGAACACTGAAGCTTTCTTT. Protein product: CASSRTVNTEAFF.

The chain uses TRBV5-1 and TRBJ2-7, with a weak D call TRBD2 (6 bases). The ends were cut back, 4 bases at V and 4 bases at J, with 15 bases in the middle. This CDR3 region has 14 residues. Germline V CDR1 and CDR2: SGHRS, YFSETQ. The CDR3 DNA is TGCGCCAGCAGCACCGGACTACCCCCTTACGAGCAGTACTTC. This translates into CASSTGLPPYEQYF.

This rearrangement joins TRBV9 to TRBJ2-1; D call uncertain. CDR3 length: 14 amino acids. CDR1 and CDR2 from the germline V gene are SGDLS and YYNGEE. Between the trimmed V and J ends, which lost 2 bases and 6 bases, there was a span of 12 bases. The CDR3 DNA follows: TGTGCCAGCAGCGTGGGCCCGACGGTCAATGAGCAGTTCTTC. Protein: CASSVGPTVNEQFF.

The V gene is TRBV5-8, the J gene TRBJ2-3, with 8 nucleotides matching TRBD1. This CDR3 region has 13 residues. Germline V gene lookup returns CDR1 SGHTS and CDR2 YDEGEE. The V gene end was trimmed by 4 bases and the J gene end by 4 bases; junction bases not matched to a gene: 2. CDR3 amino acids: CASSLDRADTQYF. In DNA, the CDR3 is TGTGCCAGCAGCCTGGACAGGGCAGATACGCAGTATTTT. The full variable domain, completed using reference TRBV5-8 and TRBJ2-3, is EAGVTQSPTHLIKTRGQQATLRCSPISGHTSVYWYQQALGLGLQFLLWYDEGEERNRGNFPPRFSGRQFPNYSSELNVNALELEDSALYLCASSLDRADTQYFGPGTRLTVL.

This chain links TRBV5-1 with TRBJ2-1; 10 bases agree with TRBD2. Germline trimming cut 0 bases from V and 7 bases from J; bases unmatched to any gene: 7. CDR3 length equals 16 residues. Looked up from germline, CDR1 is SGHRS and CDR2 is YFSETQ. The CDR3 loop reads CASSLELTSGWNEQFF. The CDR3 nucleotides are TGCGCCAGCAGCTTGGAGCTGACTAGCGGGTGGAATGAGCAGTTCTTC.